This is a list of T cell receptor beta chains from one sample in a study of T cells after yellow fever vaccination. TCRdb re-called the 5' RACE reads with MiXCR, one entry per CDR3 protein. This sample has more than 200,000 distinct CDR3 sequences, with 3.6% found just once. The sequenced sample was PBMCs, obtained 15 days after the yellow fever booster vaccination. Source of these receptors: a young man who received the YFV17D yellow fever vaccine. CDR3s include the opening cysteine and the closing phenylalanine or tryptophan. A D gene is named only where the DNA matches it firmly. Not every row has a clone size; where given, it reads once, few, many or a size class.

d_gene: NA
j_gene: TRBJ1-3
abundance: many
v_gene: TRBV5-1
CDR3nt: TGCGCCAGCAGGACGGACCCATTCTCTGGAAACACCATATATTTT
CDR3aa: CASRTDPFSGNTIYF

d_gene: NA
j_gene: TRBJ1-6
abundance: NA
v_gene: TRBV6-5
CDR3nt: TGTGCCAGCAGTCGGGCGGGCCAGGGAAGTTCACCCCTCCACTTT
CDR3aa: CASSRAGQGSSPLHF

d_gene: NA
j_gene: TRBJ2-1
abundance: many
v_gene: TRBV20-1
CDR3nt: TGCAGTGCTAGCGGGACACCCGGGGATGAGCAGTTCTTC
CDR3aa: CSASGTPGDEQFF

d_gene: TRBD1
j_gene: TRBJ2-2
abundance: many
v_gene: TRBV4-2
CDR3nt: TGTGCCAGCAGCCAACACCCACAGGGGCCGACCGGGGAGCTGTTTTTT
CDR3aa: CASSQHPQGPTGELFF

d_gene: NA
j_gene: TRBJ2-1
abundance: many
v_gene: TRBV5-1
CDR3nt: TGCGCCAGCAGCTTCCCAGTCGGTGAGCAGTTCTTC
CDR3aa: CASSFPVGEQFF

d_gene: NA
j_gene: TRBJ2-3
abundance: many
v_gene: TRBV7-9
CDR3nt: TGTGCCAGCAGTCGCGGTCGGCAGTATTTT
CDR3aa: CASSRGRQYF

d_gene: NA
j_gene: TRBJ1-1
abundance: many
v_gene: TRBV12-3/TRBV12-4
CDR3nt: TGTGCCAGCAGTTTAAGGCGACAGATGAACACTGAAGCTTTCTTT
CDR3aa: CASSLRRQMNTEAFF

d_gene: NA
j_gene: TRBJ1-5
abundance: many
v_gene: TRBV2
CDR3nt: TGTGCCAGCAGTGGCATAGGAAGAGAGCAGCCCCAGCATTTT
CDR3aa: CASSGIGREQPQHF

d_gene: NA
j_gene: TRBJ2-5
abundance: NA
v_gene: TRBV18
CDR3nt: TGTGCCAGCTCACCACCAACAGGGTCCCTACAAGAGACCCAGTACTTC
CDR3aa: CASSPPTGSLQETQYF

d_gene: NA
j_gene: TRBJ2-3
abundance: many
v_gene: TRBV20-1
CDR3nt: TGCAGTGCCCTCCTGGGGTACACAGATACGCAGTATTTT
CDR3aa: CSALLGYTDTQYF

d_gene: TRBD2
j_gene: TRBJ2-1
abundance: many
v_gene: TRBV6-2/TRBV6-3
CDR3nt: TGTGCCAGCAGACAGCGGGGGGTAGACAATGAGCAGTTCTTC
CDR3aa: CASRQRGVDNEQFF

d_gene: TRBD2
j_gene: TRBJ2-3
abundance: many
v_gene: TRBV4-1
CDR3nt: TGCGCCAGCAGCCAAGATGGGACTAGCGGGGATACGCAGTATTTT
CDR3aa: CASSQDGTSGDTQYF

d_gene: NA
j_gene: TRBJ2-6
abundance: many
v_gene: TRBV7-2
CDR3nt: TGTGCCAGCAGCTTAGTTGCTGGGGTTGGGGCCAACGTCCTGACTTTC
CDR3aa: CASSLVAGVGANVLTF

d_gene: NA
j_gene: TRBJ1-1
abundance: many
v_gene: TRBV4-1
CDR3nt: TGCGCCAGCAGCCAAGATCTCCGGGTGCCGAAGCCCCAAGCTTTCTTT
CDR3aa: CASSQDLRVPKPQAFF

d_gene: TRBD1
j_gene: TRBJ2-1
abundance: many
v_gene: TRBV5-1
CDR3nt: TGCGCCAGCAGCTTGGAGCGGAGGACAGGGGGCTCGAATGAGCAGTTCTTC
CDR3aa: CASSLERRTGGSNEQFF

d_gene: TRBD1
j_gene: TRBJ1-6
abundance: many
v_gene: TRBV7-9
CDR3nt: TGTGCCAGCAGCTTAGGGGACAGGGGAGATTCACCCCTCCACTTT
CDR3aa: CASSLGDRGDSPLHF

d_gene: TRBD2
j_gene: TRBJ2-4
abundance: many
v_gene: TRBV7-2
CDR3nt: TGTGCCAGCAGCTTAATTCTGGGCGGGGGGACCAAAAACATTCAGTACTTC
CDR3aa: CASSLILGGGTKNIQYF

d_gene: TRBD1
j_gene: TRBJ2-3
abundance: many
v_gene: TRBV12-3/TRBV12-4
CDR3nt: TGTGCCAGCAGTGCCACAGGGGGGAGCACAGATACGCAGTATTTT
CDR3aa: CASSATGGSTDTQYF

d_gene: NA
j_gene: TRBJ2-2
abundance: few
v_gene: TRBV19
CDR3nt: TGTGCCAGTAGTATTCGTCCAGGGAGAAGGGCCGGGGAGCTGTTTTTT
CDR3aa: CASSIRPGRRAGELFF

d_gene: NA
j_gene: TRBJ1-5
abundance: many
v_gene: TRBV29-1
CDR3nt: TGCAGCGTTGGCAATAATCAGCCCCAGCATTTT
CDR3aa: CSVGNNQPQHF

d_gene: TRBD1
j_gene: TRBJ2-2
abundance: many
v_gene: TRBV20-1
CDR3nt: TGCAGTGCTCGACGACAGGGGAACACCGGGGAGCTGTTTTTT
CDR3aa: CSARRQGNTGELFF

d_gene: NA
j_gene: TRBJ1-1
abundance: many
v_gene: TRBV5-1
CDR3nt: TGCGCCAGCGCTATTAGGGACACTGAAGCTTTCTTT
CDR3aa: CASAIRDTEAFF

d_gene: TRBD2
j_gene: TRBJ2-1
abundance: many
v_gene: TRBV5-6
CDR3nt: TGTGCCAGCAGCTTCGGGGGGATCTCTCACAATGAGCAGTTCTTC
CDR3aa: CASSFGGISHNEQFF

d_gene: NA
j_gene: TRBJ2-5
abundance: many
v_gene: TRBV5-4
CDR3nt: TGTGCCAGCAGCCCGCCCAGCCAAGAGACCCAGTACTTC
CDR3aa: CASSPPSQETQYF

d_gene: NA
j_gene: TRBJ1-2
abundance: many
v_gene: TRBV20-1
CDR3nt: TGCAGTGGATCGGGGGGGAACTATGGCTACACCTTC
CDR3aa: CSGSGGNYGYTF

d_gene: NA
j_gene: TRBJ2-2
abundance: few
v_gene: TRBV18
CDR3nt: TGTGCCAGCTCATCACAGGGTGATGGCACCGGGGAGCTGTTTTTT
CDR3aa: CASSSQGDGTGELFF

d_gene: NA
j_gene: TRBJ2-5
abundance: many
v_gene: TRBV5-1
CDR3nt: TGCGCCAGCAGCACCTCGGACAGACAAGAGACCCAGTACTTC
CDR3aa: CASSTSDRQETQYF

d_gene: NA
j_gene: TRBJ2-3
abundance: many
v_gene: TRBV7-3
CDR3nt: TGTGCCAGCAGCTTATCTCGGGGGGCTCCCACAGATACGCAGTATTTT
CDR3aa: CASSLSRGAPTDTQYF

d_gene: TRBD1
j_gene: TRBJ2-3
abundance: many
v_gene: TRBV11-2
CDR3nt: TGTGCCAGCAGCCGTGGACAGGGGGGATCCGATACGCAGTATTTT
CDR3aa: CASSRGQGGSDTQYF

d_gene: NA
j_gene: TRBJ2-1
abundance: many
v_gene: TRBV20-1
CDR3nt: TGCAGTGCCCCTTCTGTGACTAGTAGGGCTGAGCAGTTCTTC
CDR3aa: CSAPSVTSRAEQFF

d_gene: NA
j_gene: TRBJ1-2
abundance: many
v_gene: TRBV7-8
CDR3nt: TGTGCCAGCAGCATATTAAAAGGGGGTGGCTACACCTTC
CDR3aa: CASSILKGGGYTF

d_gene: NA
j_gene: TRBJ1-1
abundance: many
v_gene: TRBV7-2
CDR3nt: TGTGCCAGCAGTTCACACCCGAACACTGAAGCTTTCTTT
CDR3aa: CASSSHPNTEAFF

d_gene: TRBD1
j_gene: TRBJ1-5
abundance: many
v_gene: TRBV10-2
CDR3nt: TGCGCCAGCAGTGAAACCGGGACAGGGTGGAATCAGCCCCAGCATTTT
CDR3aa: CASSETGTGWNQPQHF

d_gene: NA
j_gene: TRBJ1-4
abundance: many
v_gene: TRBV12-3/TRBV12-4
CDR3nt: TGTGCCAGCAGTTCTCAATTAGGGGTAAAACTGTTTTTT
CDR3aa: CASSSQLGVKLFF

d_gene: TRBD1
j_gene: TRBJ1-5
abundance: NA
v_gene: TRBV20-1
CDR3nt: TGCAGTGCCATAGACAGGGGGTCCAATCAGCCCCAGCATTTT
CDR3aa: CSAIDRGSNQPQHF

d_gene: NA
j_gene: TRBJ2-3
abundance: many
v_gene: TRBV2
CDR3nt: TGTGCCAGCAGTGAGACTAACCCAGATACGCAGTATTTT
CDR3aa: CASSETNPDTQYF

d_gene: TRBD2
j_gene: TRBJ2-1
abundance: many
v_gene: TRBV9
CDR3nt: TGTGCCAGCAGCGTAGGGGCTAGCGGGGGGGCATTTTACAATGAGCAGTTCTTC
CDR3aa: CASSVGASGGAFYNEQFF

d_gene: TRBD1
j_gene: TRBJ2-1
abundance: many
v_gene: TRBV20-1
CDR3nt: TGCAGTGCGCCAAGGGACAGGGGTGGAGAGCAGTTCTTC
CDR3aa: CSAPRDRGGEQFF

d_gene: NA
j_gene: TRBJ2-5
abundance: many
v_gene: TRBV18
CDR3nt: TGTGCCAGCACCGATTCAGCGCGGGGCTCTCAAGAGACCCAGTACTTC
CDR3aa: CASTDSARGSQETQYF

d_gene: NA
j_gene: TRBJ1-1
abundance: many
v_gene: TRBV12-3/TRBV12-4
CDR3nt: TGTGCCAGCAGTTTTGGGCCGGGTCGCATTAACACTGAAGCTTTCTTT
CDR3aa: CASSFGPGRINTEAFF

d_gene: NA
j_gene: TRBJ2-3
abundance: many
v_gene: TRBV19
CDR3nt: TGTGCCAGTAGTATACTAACCGGGGGACCTACAGATACGCAGTATTTT
CDR3aa: CASSILTGGPTDTQYF

d_gene: TRBD1
j_gene: TRBJ1-1
abundance: many
v_gene: TRBV24-1
CDR3nt: TGTGCCACCAGTGATGAAAGGGTGAGACAGGGGATGAACACTGAAGCTTTCTTT
CDR3aa: CATSDERVRQGMNTEAFF

d_gene: NA
j_gene: TRBJ2-7
abundance: many
v_gene: TRBV12-3/TRBV12-4
CDR3nt: TGTGCCAGCCGATCGGGCCGATCCTACGAGCAGTACTTC
CDR3aa: CASRSGRSYEQYF

d_gene: TRBD1
j_gene: TRBJ2-7
abundance: many
v_gene: TRBV5-1
CDR3nt: TGCGCCAGCGGCGGACAGGGGCAGGGAGAGCAGTACTTC
CDR3aa: CASGGQGQGEQYF

d_gene: NA
j_gene: TRBJ2-7
abundance: many
v_gene: TRBV2
CDR3nt: TGTGCCAGCGACAATTCTCCAGAGCAGTACTTC
CDR3aa: CASDNSPEQYF

d_gene: NA
j_gene: TRBJ2-5
abundance: many
v_gene: TRBV5-1
CDR3nt: TGCGCCAGCAGCTTGGGGGCGCCCGGGGCGGAGACCCAGTACTTC
CDR3aa: CASSLGAPGAETQYF

d_gene: NA
j_gene: TRBJ2-7
abundance: NA
v_gene: TRBV29-1
CDR3nt: TGCAGCGTTGAAGGGGTGGAGGAGACCTACGAGCAGTACTTC
CDR3aa: CSVEGVEETYEQYF

d_gene: NA
j_gene: TRBJ1-3
abundance: NA
v_gene: TRBV7-2
CDR3nt: TGTGCCAGCAGCTATTTCCCGACAGGACCCTCTGGAAACACCATATATTTT
CDR3aa: CASSYFPTGPSGNTIYF

d_gene: TRBD1
j_gene: TRBJ2-2
abundance: many
v_gene: TRBV9
CDR3nt: TGTGCCAGCAGCGTAAGGACAGGGAACACCGGGGAGCTGTTTTTT
CDR3aa: CASSVRTGNTGELFF

d_gene: NA
j_gene: TRBJ1-1
abundance: NA
v_gene: TRBV4-1
CDR3nt: TGCGCCATCAGCCAAGAAAGCCAGGTCTGCTTT
CDR3aa: CAISQESQVCF

d_gene: NA
j_gene: TRBJ1-2
abundance: many
v_gene: TRBV28
CDR3nt: TGTGCCAGCAGTTCCCAGGGGAACTATGGCTACACCTTC
CDR3aa: CASSSQGNYGYTF

d_gene: NA
j_gene: TRBJ2-1
abundance: many
v_gene: TRBV5-1
CDR3nt: TGCGCCAGCAGCCCTCCATCGGCTCCAAATGAGCAGTTCTTC
CDR3aa: CASSPPSAPNEQFF

d_gene: TRBD1
j_gene: TRBJ2-5
abundance: many
v_gene: TRBV4-3
CDR3nt: TGCGCCAGCAGCCAAGCGGGGACAGAAGAGACCCAGTACTTC
CDR3aa: CASSQAGTEETQYF